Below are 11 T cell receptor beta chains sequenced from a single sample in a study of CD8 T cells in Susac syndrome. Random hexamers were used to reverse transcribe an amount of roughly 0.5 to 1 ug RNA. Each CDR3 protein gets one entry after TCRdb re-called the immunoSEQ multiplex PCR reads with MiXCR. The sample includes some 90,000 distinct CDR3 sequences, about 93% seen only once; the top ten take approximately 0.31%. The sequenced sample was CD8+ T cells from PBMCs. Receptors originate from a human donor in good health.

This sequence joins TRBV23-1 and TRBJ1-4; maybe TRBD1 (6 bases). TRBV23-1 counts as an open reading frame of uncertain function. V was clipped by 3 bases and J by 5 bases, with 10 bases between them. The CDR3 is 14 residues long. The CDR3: CASSHSGQNEKLFF. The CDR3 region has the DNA TGCGCCAGCAGTCACTCCGGACAGAATGAAAAACTGTTTTTT.

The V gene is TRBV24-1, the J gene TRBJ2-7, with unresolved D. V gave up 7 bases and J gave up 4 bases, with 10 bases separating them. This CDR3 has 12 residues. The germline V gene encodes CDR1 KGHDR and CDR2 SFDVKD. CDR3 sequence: CATRGFRYEQYF. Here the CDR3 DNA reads TGTGCCACCAGGGGTTTCCGATACGAGCAGTACTTC.

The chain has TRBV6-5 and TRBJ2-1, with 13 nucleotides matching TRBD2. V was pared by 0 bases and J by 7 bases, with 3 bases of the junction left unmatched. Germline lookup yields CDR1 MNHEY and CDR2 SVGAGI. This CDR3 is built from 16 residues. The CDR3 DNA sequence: TGTGCCAGCAGTTACTCAGTGGGACTAGCGGGGAATGAGCAGTTCTTC. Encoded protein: CASSYSVGLAGNEQFF.

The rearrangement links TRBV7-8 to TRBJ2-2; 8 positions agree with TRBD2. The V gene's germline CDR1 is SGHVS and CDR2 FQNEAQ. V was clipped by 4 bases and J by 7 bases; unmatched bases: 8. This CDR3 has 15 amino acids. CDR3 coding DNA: TGTGCCAGCAGCTCTCGGGGGGGCTACAACGGGGAGCTGTTTTTT. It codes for CASSSRGGYNGELFF.

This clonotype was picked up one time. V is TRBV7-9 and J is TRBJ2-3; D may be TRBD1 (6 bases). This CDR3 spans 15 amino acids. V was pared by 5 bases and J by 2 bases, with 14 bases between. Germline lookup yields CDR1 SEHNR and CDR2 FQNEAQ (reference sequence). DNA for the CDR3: TGTGCCAGCAGCATCGGGACACGAAACACAGATACGCAGTATTTT. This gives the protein CASSIGTRNTDTQYF.

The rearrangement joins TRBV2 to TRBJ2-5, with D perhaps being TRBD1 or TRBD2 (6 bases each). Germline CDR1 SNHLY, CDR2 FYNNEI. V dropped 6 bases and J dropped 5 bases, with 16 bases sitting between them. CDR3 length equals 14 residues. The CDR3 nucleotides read TGTGCCAGCAGCTCCACGGACAGCGGGGAGACCCAGTACTTC. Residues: CASSSTDSGETQYF.

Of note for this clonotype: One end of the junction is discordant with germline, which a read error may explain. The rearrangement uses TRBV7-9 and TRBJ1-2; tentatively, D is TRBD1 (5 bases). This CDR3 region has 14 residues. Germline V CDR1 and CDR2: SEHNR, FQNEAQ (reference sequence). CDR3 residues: CASTLPGRDYGYTF. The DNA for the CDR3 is TGTGCCAGCACCTTACCAGGGAGGGACTATGGCTACACCTTC.

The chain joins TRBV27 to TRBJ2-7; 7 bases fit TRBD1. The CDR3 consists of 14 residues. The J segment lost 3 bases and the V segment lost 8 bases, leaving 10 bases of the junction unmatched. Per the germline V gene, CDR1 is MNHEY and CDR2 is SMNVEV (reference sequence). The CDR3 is CASHPGTALYEQYF. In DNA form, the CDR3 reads TGTGCCAGCCACCCCGGGACAGCCCTCTACGAGCAGTACTTC.

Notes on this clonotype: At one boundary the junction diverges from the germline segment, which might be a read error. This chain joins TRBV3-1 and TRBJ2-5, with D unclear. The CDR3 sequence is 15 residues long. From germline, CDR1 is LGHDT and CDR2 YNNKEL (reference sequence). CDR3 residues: CASSEDSRPQETQYF. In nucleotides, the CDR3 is TGTGCCAGCAGCGAAGATTCTCGGCCTCAAGAGACCCAGTACTTC.

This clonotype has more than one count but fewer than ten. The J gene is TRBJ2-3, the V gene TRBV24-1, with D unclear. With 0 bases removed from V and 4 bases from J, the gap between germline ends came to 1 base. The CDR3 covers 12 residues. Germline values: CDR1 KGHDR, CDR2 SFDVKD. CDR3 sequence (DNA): TGTGCCACCAGTGATTTGGCAGATACGCAGTATTTT. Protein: CATSDLADTQYF.

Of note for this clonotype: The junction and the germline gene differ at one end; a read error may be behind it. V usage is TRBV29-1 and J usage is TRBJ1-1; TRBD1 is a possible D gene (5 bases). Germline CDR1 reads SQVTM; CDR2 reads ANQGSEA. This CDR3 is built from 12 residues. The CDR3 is CSVGDSRTEVFF. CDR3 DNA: TGCAGCGTTGGAGACAGTCGAACTGAAGTTTTCTTT.